The clone carrying this T cell receptor beta chain was detected only once. Its antigen is not identified. The sample is drawn from a study of cytomegalovirus exposure and HLA in healthy donors. Regarding the study as a whole: Earlier analysis yielded a pattern in which most TCR beta V segments were productive about 90% or about 30% of the time.

There are 12 residues in the CDR3. The V and J ends lost 6 bases and 8 bases respectively, with 13 bases between them. Germline V gene lookup returns CDR1 SGHDN and CDR2 FVKESK. PCR used 60 Vbeta primers and 13 Jbeta primers. This table comes from immunoSEQ multiplex PCR, and its TCRdb copy is limited to in-frame clones, with some not included. The sample lists more than 80,000 clones; over 75% were seen once. The source material was PBMCs. This clonotype originated in a female donor in good health and CMV-seropositive. This chain uses TRBV14 with TRBJ1-1; D gene uncertain. The CDR3 spells CASREGREEAFF. The CDR3 DNA reads TGTGCCAGCAGGGAGGGAAGGGAAGAAGCTTTCTTT.